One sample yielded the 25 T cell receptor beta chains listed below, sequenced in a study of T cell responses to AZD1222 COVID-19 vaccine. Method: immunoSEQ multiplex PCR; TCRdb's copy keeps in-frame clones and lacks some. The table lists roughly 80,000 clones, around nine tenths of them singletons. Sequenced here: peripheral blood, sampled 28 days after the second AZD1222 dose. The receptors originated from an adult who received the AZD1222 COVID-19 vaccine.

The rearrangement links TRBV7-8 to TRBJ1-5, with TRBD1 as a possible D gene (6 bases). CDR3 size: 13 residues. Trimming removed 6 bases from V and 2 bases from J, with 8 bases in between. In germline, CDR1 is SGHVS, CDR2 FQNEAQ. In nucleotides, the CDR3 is TGTGCCAGCAGGTCAGGGGGCAATCAGCCCCAGCATTTT. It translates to CASRSGGNQPQHF.

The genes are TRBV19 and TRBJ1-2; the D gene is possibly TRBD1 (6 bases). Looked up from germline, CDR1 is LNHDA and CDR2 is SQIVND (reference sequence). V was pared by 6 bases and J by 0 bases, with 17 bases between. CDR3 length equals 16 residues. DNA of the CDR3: TGTGCCAGTAGCCAGGGGTCCATATTTTCTAACTATGGCTACACCTTC. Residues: CASSQGSIFSNYGYTF.

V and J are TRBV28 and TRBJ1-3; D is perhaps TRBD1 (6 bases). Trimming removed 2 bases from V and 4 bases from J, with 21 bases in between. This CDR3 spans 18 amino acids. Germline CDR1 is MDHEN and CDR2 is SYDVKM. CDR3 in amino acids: CASSLPTLSQGSGNTIYF. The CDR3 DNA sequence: TGTGCCAGCAGTTTACCGACCTTAAGTCAGGGGTCGGGAAACACCATATATTTT.

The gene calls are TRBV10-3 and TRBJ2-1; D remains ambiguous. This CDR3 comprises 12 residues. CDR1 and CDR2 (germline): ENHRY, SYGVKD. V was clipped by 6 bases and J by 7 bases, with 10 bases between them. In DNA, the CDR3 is TGTGCCATCAGGAGTTGGCGGAATGAGCAGTTCTTC. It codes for CAIRSWRNEQFF.

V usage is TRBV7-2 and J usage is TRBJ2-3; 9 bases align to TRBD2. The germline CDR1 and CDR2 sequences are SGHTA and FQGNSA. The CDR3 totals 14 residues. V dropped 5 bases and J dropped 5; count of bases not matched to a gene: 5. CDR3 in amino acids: CASSQQAGGDTQYF. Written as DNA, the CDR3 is TGTGCCAGCAGCCAACAAGCGGGAGGAGATACGCAGTATTTT. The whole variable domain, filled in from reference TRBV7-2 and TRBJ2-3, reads GAGVSQSPSNKVTEKGKDVELRCDPISGHTALYWYRQSLGQGLEFLIYFQGNSAPDKSGLPSDRFSAERTGGSVSTLTIQRTQQEDSAVYLCASSQQAGGDTQYFGPGTRLTVL.

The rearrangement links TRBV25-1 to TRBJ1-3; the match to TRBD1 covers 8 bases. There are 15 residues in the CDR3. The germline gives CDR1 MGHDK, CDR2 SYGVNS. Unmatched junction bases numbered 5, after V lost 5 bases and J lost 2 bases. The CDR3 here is CASSRRTGTGNTIYF. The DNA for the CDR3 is TGTGCCAGCAGTCGACGGACAGGGACTGGAAACACCATATATTTT.

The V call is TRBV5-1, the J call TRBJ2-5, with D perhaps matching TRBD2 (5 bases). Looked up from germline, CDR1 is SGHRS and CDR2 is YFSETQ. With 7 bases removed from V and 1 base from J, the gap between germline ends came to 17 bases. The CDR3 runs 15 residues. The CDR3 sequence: CASGEGARLQETQYF. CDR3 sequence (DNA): TGCGCCAGCGGTGAGGGTGCACGCCTCCAAGAGACCCAGTACTTC.

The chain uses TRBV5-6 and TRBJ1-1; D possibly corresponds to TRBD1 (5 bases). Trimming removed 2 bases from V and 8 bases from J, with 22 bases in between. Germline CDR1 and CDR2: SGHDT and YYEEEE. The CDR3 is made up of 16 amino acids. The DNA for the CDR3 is TGTGCCAGCAGCTTTGATCGGGGACTTTTTCCAGGGGAAGCTTTCTTT. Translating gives CASSFDRGLFPGEAFF.

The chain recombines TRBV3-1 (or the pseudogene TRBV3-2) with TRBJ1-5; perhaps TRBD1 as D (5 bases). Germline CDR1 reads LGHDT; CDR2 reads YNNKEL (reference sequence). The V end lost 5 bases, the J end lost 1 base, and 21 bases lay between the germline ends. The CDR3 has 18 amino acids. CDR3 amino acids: CASSSNVNGHMSNQPQHF. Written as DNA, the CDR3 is TGTGCCAGCAGCTCAAACGTCAATGGACACATGAGCAATCAGCCCCAGCATTTT.

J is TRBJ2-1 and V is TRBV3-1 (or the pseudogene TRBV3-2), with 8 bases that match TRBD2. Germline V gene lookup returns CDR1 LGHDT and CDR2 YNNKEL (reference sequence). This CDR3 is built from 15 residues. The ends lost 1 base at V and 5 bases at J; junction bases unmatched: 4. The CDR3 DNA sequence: TGTGCCAGCAGCCAAGGGCGGGGGGCCAACAATGAGCAGTTCTTC. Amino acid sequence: CASSQGRGANNEQFF.

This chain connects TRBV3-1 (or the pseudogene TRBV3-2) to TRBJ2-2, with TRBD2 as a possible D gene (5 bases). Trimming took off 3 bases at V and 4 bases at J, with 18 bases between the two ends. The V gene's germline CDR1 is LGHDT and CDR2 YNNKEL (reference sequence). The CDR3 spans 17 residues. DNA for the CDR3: TGTGCCAGCAGCCAGGAGGCAGCGAAGGTGTTCACCGGGGAGCTGTTTTTT. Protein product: CASSQEAAKVFTGELFF.

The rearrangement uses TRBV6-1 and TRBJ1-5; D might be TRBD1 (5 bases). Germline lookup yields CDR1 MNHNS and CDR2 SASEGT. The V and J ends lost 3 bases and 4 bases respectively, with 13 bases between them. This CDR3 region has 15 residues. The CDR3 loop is CASSESGRENQPQHF. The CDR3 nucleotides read TGTGCCAGCAGTGAGTCGGGCAGGGAGAATCAGCCCCAGCATTTT.

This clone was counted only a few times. CDR3 region: CSASVGGGELFF. The CDR3 coding sequence is TGCAGTGCTAGTGTTGGTGGCGGGGAGCTGTTTTTT. The rearrangement joins TRBV20-1 to TRBJ2-2; no clear D gene. V was pared by 3 bases and J by 7 bases, with 9 bases between. Germline lookup yields CDR1 DFQATT and CDR2 SNEGSKA (reference sequence). The CDR3 is 12 residues long.

CDR3: CASAMNTEAFF. CDR3 bases: TGTGCTAGTGCTATGAACACTGAAGCTTTCTTT. The J gene is TRBJ1-1, the V gene TRBV12-5; D not certain. Germline CDR1 and CDR2: LGHNT and FRNRAP. Trimming removed 7 bases from V and 0 bases from J, with 3 bases in between. CDR3 length: 11 residues. Full variable domain (rest looked up from reference TRBV12-5 and TRBJ1-1): DARVTQTPRHKVTEMGQEVTMRCQPILGHNTVFWYRQTMMQGLELLAYFRNRAPLDDSGMPKDRFSAEMPDATLATLKIQPSEPRDSAVYFCASAMNTEAFFGQGTRLTVV.

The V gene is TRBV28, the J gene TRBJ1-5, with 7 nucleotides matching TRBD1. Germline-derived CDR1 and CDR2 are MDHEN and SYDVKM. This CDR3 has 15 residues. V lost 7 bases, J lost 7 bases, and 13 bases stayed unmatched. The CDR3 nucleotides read TGTGCCAGCAACGAGGGGGACAGAGAAATCCAGCCCCAGCATTTT. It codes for CASNEGDREIQPQHF.

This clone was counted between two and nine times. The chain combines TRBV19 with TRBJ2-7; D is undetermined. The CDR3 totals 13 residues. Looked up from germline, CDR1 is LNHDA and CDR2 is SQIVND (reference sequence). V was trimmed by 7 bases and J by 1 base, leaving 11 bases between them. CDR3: CASMGVRSYEQYF. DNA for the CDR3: TGTGCCAGTATGGGTGTAAGATCCTACGAGCAGTACTTC.

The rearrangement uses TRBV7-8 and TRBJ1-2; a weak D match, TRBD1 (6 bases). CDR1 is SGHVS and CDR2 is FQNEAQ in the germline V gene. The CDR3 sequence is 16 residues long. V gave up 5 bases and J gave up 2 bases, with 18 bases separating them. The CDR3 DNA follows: TGTGCCAGCAGCCAGGGGAGGCGGGGCAGGAACTATGGCTACACCTTC. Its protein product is CASSQGRRGRNYGYTF.

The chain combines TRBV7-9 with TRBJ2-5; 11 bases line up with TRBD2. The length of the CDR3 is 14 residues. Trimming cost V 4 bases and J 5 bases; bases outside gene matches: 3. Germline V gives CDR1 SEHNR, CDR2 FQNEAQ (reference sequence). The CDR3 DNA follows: TGTGCCAGCAGCTCGACTAGCGGGACCGAGACCCAGTACTTC. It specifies CASSSTSGTETQYF.

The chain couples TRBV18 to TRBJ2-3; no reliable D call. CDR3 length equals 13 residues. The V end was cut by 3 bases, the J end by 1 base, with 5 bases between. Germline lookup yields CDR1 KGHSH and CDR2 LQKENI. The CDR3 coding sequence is TGTGCCAGCTCACCTTACGGCACAGATACGCAGTATTTT. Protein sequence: CASSPYGTDTQYF.

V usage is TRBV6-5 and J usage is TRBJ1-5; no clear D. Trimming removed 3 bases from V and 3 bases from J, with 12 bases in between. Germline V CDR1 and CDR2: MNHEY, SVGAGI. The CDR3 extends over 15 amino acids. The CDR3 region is CASSYKRAVNQPQHF. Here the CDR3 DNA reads TGTGCCAGCAGTTATAAAAGGGCCGTCAATCAGCCCCAGCATTTT.

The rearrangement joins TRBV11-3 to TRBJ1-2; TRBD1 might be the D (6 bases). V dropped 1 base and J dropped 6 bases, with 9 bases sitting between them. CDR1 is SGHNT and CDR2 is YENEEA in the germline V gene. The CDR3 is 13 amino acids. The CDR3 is CASSLVKGDGYTF. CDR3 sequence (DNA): TGTGCCAGCAGCTTAGTTAAGGGGGATGGCTACACCTTC.

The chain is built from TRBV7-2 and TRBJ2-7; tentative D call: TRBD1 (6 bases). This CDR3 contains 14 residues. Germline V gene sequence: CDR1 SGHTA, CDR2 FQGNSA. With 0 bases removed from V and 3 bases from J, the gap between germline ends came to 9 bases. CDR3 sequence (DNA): TGTGCCAGCAGCTTAGCGGTAGGGGGCTACGAGCAGTACTTC. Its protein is CASSLAVGGYEQYF.

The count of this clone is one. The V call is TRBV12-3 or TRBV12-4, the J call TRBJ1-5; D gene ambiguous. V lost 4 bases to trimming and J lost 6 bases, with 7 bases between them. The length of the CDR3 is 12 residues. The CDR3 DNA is TGTGCCAGCAGTTATCTTAGTCAGCCCCAGCATTTT. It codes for CASSYLSQPQHF.

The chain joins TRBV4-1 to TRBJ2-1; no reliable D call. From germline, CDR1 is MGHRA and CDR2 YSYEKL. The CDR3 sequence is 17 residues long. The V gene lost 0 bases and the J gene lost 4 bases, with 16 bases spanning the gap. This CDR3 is CASSQEDQSLRYNEQFF. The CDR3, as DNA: TGCGCCAGCAGCCAAGAGGACCAGTCGCTCCGTTACAATGAGCAGTTCTTC.

CDR3 nucleotide sequence: TGTGCCAGCAGCTTAGTTACGGGAAACACCATATATTTT. Residues: CASSLVTGNTIYF. V is TRBV7-9 and J is TRBJ1-3; the D is unclear. CDR3 length equals 13 residues. Between the trimmed V and J ends, which lost 1 base and 4 bases, there was a span of 5 bases. Germline V gene lookup returns CDR1 SEHNR and CDR2 FQNEAQ (reference sequence).